This TCR beta chain was sequenced in a study of cytomegalovirus exposure and HLA in healthy donors. Whole-study findings and limits: A later analysis reported that several of the most significant clusters appeared to be linked to common viral pathogens, among them Epstein-Barr virus. Some TCR beta chains (164 of them) were listed as cytomegalovirus-associated. TCR beta sequences numbering under 20,000 were associated with HLA alleles at 0.05 false discovery rate in a later analysis. The study reported that TCR beta sequences accurately predicted HLA-A and HLA-B alleles in most subjects.

Use of 60 Vbeta and 13 Jbeta primers characterized the PCR. Some clones are missing from TCRdb's copy, which holds only in-frame ones; the method was immunoSEQ multiplex PCR. The repertoire holds some 140,000 clones, with roughly three quarters as singletons. A note on this clone: The antigen remains undetermined.

Germline V gene lookup returns CDR1 LNHDA and CDR2 SQIVND (reference sequence). With 1 base removed from V and 10 bases from J, the gap between germline ends came to 7 bases. The length of the CDR3 is 11 residues. This chain uses TRBV19 with TRBJ1-1; D is undetermined. The source of this sequence is a young man in good health and CMV-seronegative. Sequenced: PBMCs. CDR3 DNA sequence: TGTGCCAGTAGTATAGGGCGCGGAGCTTTCTTT. Translation: CASSIGRGAFF. The complete variable domain, with remaining parts taken from reference TRBV19 and TRBJ1-1, reads DGGITQSPKYLFRKEGQNVTLSCEQNLNHDAMYWYRQDPGQGLRLIYYSQIVNDFQKGDIAEGYSVSREKKESFPLTVTSAQKNPTAFYLCASSIGRGAFFGQGTRLTVV.